The table lists the clone carrying this T cell receptor beta chain with many counts. Using its own MiXCR run on the 5' RACE reads, TCRdb lists one record per CDR3 protein. The sample consists of about 24,000 distinct CDR3 sequences, about an eighth of them appearing once. These data are taken from a study of CD8 T cells in ankylosing spondylitis. The source of this sequence is a male donor with ankylosing spondylitis or in good health (not recorded which). The sample comprised blood.

The CDR3 bases are TGTGCCAGCAGCTCAACCGGTGGGACAGCCCAAGAGACCCAGTACTTC. It codes for CASSSTGGTAQETQYF. J is TRBJ2-5 and V is TRBV7-9; TRBD1 matches at 7 bases. The V gene end was trimmed by 4 bases and the J gene end by 1 base; junction bases not matched to a gene: 9. This CDR3 comprises 16 residues. Germline V gene lookup returns CDR1 SEHNR and CDR2 FQNEAQ (reference sequence).